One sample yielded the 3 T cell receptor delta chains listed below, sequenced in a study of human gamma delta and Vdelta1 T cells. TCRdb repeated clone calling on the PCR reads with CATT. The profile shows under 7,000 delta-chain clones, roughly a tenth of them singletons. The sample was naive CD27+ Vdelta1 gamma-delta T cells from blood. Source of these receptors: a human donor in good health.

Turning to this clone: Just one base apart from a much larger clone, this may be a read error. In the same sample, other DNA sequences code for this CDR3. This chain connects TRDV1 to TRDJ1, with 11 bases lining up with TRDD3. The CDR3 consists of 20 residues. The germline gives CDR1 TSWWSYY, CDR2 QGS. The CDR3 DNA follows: TGTGCCCTTGGGGAAAGGGTGCCTTCGACCTGGGGGATACCCACCGATAAACTCATCTTT. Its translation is CALGERVPSTWGIPTDKLIF.

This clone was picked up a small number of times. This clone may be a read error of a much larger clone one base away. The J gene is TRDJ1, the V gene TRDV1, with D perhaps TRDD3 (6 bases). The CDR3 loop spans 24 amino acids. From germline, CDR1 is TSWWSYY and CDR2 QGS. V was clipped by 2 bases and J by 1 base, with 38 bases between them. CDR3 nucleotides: TGTGCTCTTGGGGAATTAAGTCGGATAAGTGGAGGTTGGAGGGGGAACGGAGGCACCGATAAACTCATCTTT. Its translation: CALGELSRISGGWRGNGGTDKLIF.

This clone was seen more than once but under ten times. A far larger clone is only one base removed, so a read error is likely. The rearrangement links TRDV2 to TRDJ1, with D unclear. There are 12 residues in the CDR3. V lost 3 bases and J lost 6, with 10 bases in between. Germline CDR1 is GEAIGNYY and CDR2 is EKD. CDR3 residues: CACDATYYKLIF. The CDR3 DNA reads TGTGCCTGTGACGCCACCTATTATAAACTCATCTTT.